The 28 T cell receptor beta chains presented below share a single source sample, sequenced in a study of shared clonotypes between healthy human individuals. Repertoires were generated with immunoSEQ multiplex PCR, while TCRdb's copy carries only in-frame clones and drops some. The sample carries approximately 2,200,000 clones, about 93% recorded once. As defined, naive CD8 cells were CD45RO-negative and positively selected for CCR7, with terminally differentiated effector memory CD45RA+ cells excluded. Sequenced input: naive CD8+ T cells from PBMCs. These receptors were obtained from a man between 18 and 35 years old in good health. Some clones in this sample may be carry-over from other donors' samples.

J is TRBJ2-7 and V is TRBV27; D unresolved. The CDR3 spans 14 residues. The germline gives CDR1 MNHEY, CDR2 SMNVEV (reference sequence). V lost 4 bases and J lost 3, with 13 bases in between. The CDR3 sequence is CASSSLLNRYEQYF. The CDR3 coding sequence is TGTGCCAGCAGTTCATTGCTAAATCGCTACGAGCAGTACTTC.

V and J are TRBV29-1 and TRBJ2-3; TRBD1 is a possible D gene (5 bases). The CDR3 spans 15 residues. Trimming took 7 bases from V and 0 from J, leaving 17 bases between them. CDR1 is SQVTM and CDR2 is ANQGSEA in the germline V gene. As DNA, the CDR3 is TGCAGCGCCCTAGGACACCTCTTGAGCACAGATACGCAGTATTTT. Its protein is CSALGHLLSTDTQYF.

The chain has TRBV28 and TRBJ2-7, with D possibly TRBD2 on 5 matching bases. CDR1 and CDR2 from the germline V gene are MDHEN and SYDVKM. The CDR3 runs 16 residues. V shed 6 bases and J shed 7 bases, with 25 bases lying between them. The CDR3 region is CASSRPPLGGLGEQYF. CDR3 in DNA: TGTGCCAGCAGCAGGCCGCCCCTAGGAGGTTTGGGGGAGCAGTACTTC. Together with reference TRBV28 and TRBJ2-7, the CDR3 gives the full variable domain: DVKVTQSSRYLVKRTGEKVFLECVQDMDHENMFWYRQDPGLGLRLIYFSYDVKMKEKGDIPEGYSVSREKKERFSLILESASTNQTSMYLCASSRPPLGGLGEQYFGPGTRLTVT.

A remark on this clone: The sample has other DNA sequences that encode this CDR3 too. The chain uses TRBV28 and TRBJ2-1; unclear D gene. Germline V gene data show CDR1 as MDHEN and CDR2 as SYDVKM. CDR3 length: 13 residues. V lost 3 bases and J 0 bases, leaving 3 bases between the germline ends. For the CDR3, the DNA is TGTGCCAGCAGTTTGACCTCCTACAATGAGCAGTTCTTC. Translation: CASSLTSYNEQFF.

The chain joins TRBV2 to TRBJ2-5; 8 bases are shared with TRBD1. The CDR3 is 13 amino acids. Germline loops: CDR1 SNHLY, CDR2 FYNNEI. Germline trimming cut 6 bases from V and 5 bases from J; bases unmatched to any gene: 5. As DNA, the CDR3 is TGTGCCAGCAGCCGGACAGGGCGGGAGACCCAGTACTTC. Translated, it gives CASSRTGRETQYF.

The rearrangement links TRBV5-6 to TRBJ2-7; D gene unclear. Germline CDR1 and CDR2: SGHDT and YYEEEE. V shed 4 bases and J shed 2 bases, with 4 bases lying between them. This CDR3 contains 11 residues. Here the CDR3 reads CASSHPYEQYF. The DNA of the CDR3 is TGTGCCAGCAGCCACCCCTACGAGCAGTACTTC.

The chain links TRBV14 to TRBJ2-1, with D unclear. The CDR3 length is 15 residues. Germline V gene data show CDR1 as SGHDN and CDR2 as FVKESK. V was shortened by 4 bases and J by 0 bases, with 10 bases between the two germline ends. The CDR3 region has the DNA TGTGCCAGCAGCCCCAACACCGTCTCCTACAATGAGCAGTTCTTC. Its translation is CASSPNTVSYNEQFF.

The chain recombines TRBV4-3 with TRBJ2-5, with D perhaps TRBD2 (6 bases). The CDR3 consists of 15 residues. V shed 3 bases and J shed 4 bases, with 15 bases lying between them. Germline CDR1 and CDR2: LGHNA and YSLEER. DNA of the CDR3: TGCGCCAGCAGCCAGGCAAAAAACGGGAGAGAGACCCAGTACTTC. It yields the protein CASSQAKNGRETQYF.

The chain is built from TRBV29-1 and TRBJ1-3; D might be TRBD1 (6 bases). This CDR3 comprises 14 residues. V dropped 2 bases and J dropped 2 bases, with 10 bases sitting between them. CDR1 is SQVTM and CDR2 is ANQGSEA in the germline V gene. The CDR3 loop is CSVEIGTPGNTIYF. The CDR3 nucleotides read TGCAGCGTTGAAATCGGGACACCTGGAAACACCATATATTTT.

In regard to this clone: Other DNA variants within this sample encode the same CDR3. The rearrangement joins TRBV6-1 to TRBJ1-2; perhaps TRBD1 as D (6 bases). The CDR3 spans 11 residues. The germline V gene has CDR1 MNHNS and CDR2 SASEGT. With 6 bases removed from V and 5 bases from J, the gap between germline ends came to 7 bases. This CDR3 reads CASRDSYGYTF. CDR3 in DNA: TGTGCCAGCAGGGACAGTTATGGCTACACCTTC.

V is TRBV7-2 and J is TRBJ2-6; TRBD2 agrees at 11 bases. J lost 0 bases, V lost 0 bases, and 10 bases had no gene match. This CDR3 region has 21 residues. Germline V CDR1 and CDR2: SGHTA, FQGNSA. In DNA form, the CDR3 reads TGTGCCAGCAGCTTAGCTCCAGAAAGACTAGCGGGGTACTCTGGGGCCAACGTCCTGACTTTC. This gives the protein CASSLAPERLAGYSGANVLTF. The variable domain in full, with the rest retrieved from reference TRBV7-2 and TRBJ2-6, is GAGVSQSPSNKVTEKGKDVELRCDPISGHTALYWYRQSLGQGLEFLIYFQGNSAPDKSGLPSDRFSAERTGGSVSTLTIQRTQQEDSAVYLCASSLAPERLAGYSGANVLTFGAGSRLTVL.

The chain combines TRBV13 with TRBJ1-2; D remains ambiguous. The germline V and J ends were trimmed by 3 bases and 4 bases, with 12 bases remaining between them. Germline loops: CDR1 PRHDT, CDR2 FYEKMQ (reference sequence). The CDR3 sequence is 14 residues long. The CDR3 region has the DNA TGTGCCAGCAGCTTGGCAGAAAACCGCTATGGCTACACCTTC. This gives the protein CASSLAENRYGYTF.

The gene calls are TRBV27 and TRBJ2-7; 12 bases agree with TRBD2. The V gene's germline CDR1 is MNHEY and CDR2 SMNVEV (reference sequence). The CDR3 spans 17 residues. V trimming: 5 bases; J trimming: 1 base; junction bases outside the gene matches: 9. The CDR3 spells CASSVTIGTSGSYEQYF. CDR3 bases: TGTGCCAGCAGTGTAACTATTGGGACTAGCGGGTCCTACGAGCAGTACTTC.

This chain links TRBV2 with TRBJ2-7; 9 nucleotides align to TRBD1. The CDR3 length is 15 residues. Germline CDR1 reads SNHLY; CDR2 reads FYNNEI. Trimming cost V 6 bases and J 2 bases; bases outside gene matches: 8. The CDR3 protein is CASREGQGVTYEQYF. The DNA for the CDR3 is TGTGCCAGCAGGGAGGGACAGGGAGTAACCTACGAGCAGTACTTC.

The J gene is TRBJ2-7, the V gene TRBV29-1, with 9 bases matching TRBD2. The V and J ends lost 3 bases and 0 bases, in that order; junction bases with no gene match: 6. CDR3 length: 15 residues. In germline, CDR1 is SQVTM, CDR2 ANQGSEA. Written as DNA, the CDR3 is TGCAGCGTTGAGGTGGCTAGCGGGAACTCCTACGAGCAGTACTTC. Residues: CSVEVASGNSYEQYF.

This rearrangement joins TRBV7-9 to TRBJ2-7, with 14 bases lining up with TRBD2. The CDR3 loop spans 15 amino acids. Trimming at V came to 8 bases and at J to 4 bases, leaving 7 bases not matched to a gene. CDR1 is SEHNR, CDR2 FQNEAQ, per germline (reference sequence). The CDR3 DNA follows: TGTGCCAGCCGACTAGCGGGAGGGCCCAATTACGAGCAGTACTTC. Translated, it gives CASRLAGGPNYEQYF.

As concerns this clone: Other nucleotide sequences from this sample produce the same CDR3. J is TRBJ2-7 and V is TRBV7-2, with 9 bases lining up with TRBD1. Germline V gene data show CDR1 as SGHTA and CDR2 as FQGNSA. Unmatched junction bases numbered 1, after V lost 3 bases and J lost 1 base. The CDR3 loop spans 14 amino acids. The CDR3 DNA is TGTGCCAGCAGCTTGGGGACAGGGTCCTACGAGCAGTACTTC. Amino acids: CASSLGTGSYEQYF.

The chain uses TRBV27 and TRBJ1-1; D uncertain. V was cut by 2 bases and J by 4 bases, with 17 bases left in between. Germline values: CDR1 MNHEY, CDR2 SMNVEV (reference sequence). This CDR3 region has 16 residues. The CDR3 is CASSLKVGISGTEAFF. CDR3 DNA: TGTGCCAGCAGTTTAAAGGTAGGCATCAGTGGCACTGAAGCTTTCTTT.

The chain employs TRBV5-6 and TRBJ2-7; D is possibly TRBD1 (5 bases). There are 15 residues in the CDR3. The V gene's germline CDR1 is SGHDT and CDR2 YYEEEE. V lost 6 bases, J lost 2 bases, and 18 bases lay in between. The CDR3 is CASTLGAARPYEQYF. In DNA, the CDR3 is TGTGCCAGCACCCTAGGGGCCGCCAGGCCCTACGAGCAGTACTTC.

The V call is TRBV6-1, the J call TRBJ2-3; D gene unclear. The CDR3 length is 15 residues. Per germline, CDR1 MNHNS and CDR2 SASEGT. V was cut by 3 bases and J by 0 bases, with 10 bases left in between. The CDR3 loop is CASSEWARSTDTQYF. The CDR3 bases are TGTGCCAGCAGTGAGTGGGCACGGAGCACAGATACGCAGTATTTT.

The CDR3 region is CASSMDTNTGELFF. CDR3 coding DNA: TGTGCCAGCAGCATGGACACAAACACCGGGGAGCTGTTTTTT. J is TRBJ2-2 and V is TRBV5-6, with a tentative D call TRBD1 (5 bases). V lost 4 bases to trimming and J lost 2 bases, with 9 bases between them. The V gene's germline CDR1 is SGHDT and CDR2 YYEEEE. The CDR3 totals 14 residues.

The chain couples TRBV7-9 to TRBJ2-7, with 7 bases matching TRBD1. CDR1 and CDR2 from the germline V gene are SEHNR and FQNEAQ (reference sequence). Trimming at V came to 5 bases and at J to 0 bases, leaving 13 bases not matched to a gene. The CDR3 totals 17 residues. The CDR3 sequence is CASSGVVGQGDSYEQYF. Written as DNA, the CDR3 is TGTGCCAGCAGCGGCGTGGTTGGGCAGGGGGACTCCTACGAGCAGTACTTC.

This chain joins TRBV20-1 and TRBJ1-2, with D unresolved. This CDR3 has 10 residues. Germline V gene sequence: CDR1 DFQATT, CDR2 SNEGSKA (reference sequence). V lost 4 bases and J 3 bases, leaving 3 bases between the germline ends. CDR3 DNA: TGCAGTGCTATTCACTATGGCTACACCTTC. As protein: CSAIHYGYTF.

The chain joins TRBV5-5 to TRBJ1-1; 8 bases agree with TRBD1. The CDR3 has 15 amino acids. Per germline, CDR1 SGHKS and CDR2 YYEKEE (reference sequence). V lost 0 bases to trimming and J lost 1 base; unmatched junction nucleotides: 2. The chain's CDR3 is CASSLDGQGNTEAFF. CDR3 nucleotide sequence: TGTGCCAGCAGCTTGGACGGACAGGGGAACACTGAAGCTTTCTTT.

This rearrangement joins TRBV7-3 to TRBJ1-1; maybe TRBD1 (6 bases). The CDR3 consists of 11 residues. Germline CDR1 reads SGHTA; CDR2 reads FQGTGA. V lost 8 bases, J lost 8 bases, and 12 bases lay in between. The CDR3 nucleotides read TGTGCCAGCGGACACGGGACAGAAGCTTTCTTT. The encoded protein is CASGHGTEAFF.

As regards this clone: Other DNA sequences in the sample encode the same CDR3. The chain combines TRBV4-3 with TRBJ1-1; tentatively, D is TRBD1 (5 bases). CDR3 size: 13 residues. Germline V gives CDR1 LGHNA, CDR2 YSLEER. With 2 bases removed from V and 1 base from J, the gap between germline ends came to 5 bases. The CDR3 DNA is TGCGCCAGCAGCCAAACAGGGAACACTGAAGCTTTCTTT. It yields the protein CASSQTGNTEAFF.

The chain uses TRBV4-3 and TRBJ2-3, with 11 bases lining up with TRBD2. The CDR3 runs 19 residues. From germline, CDR1 is LGHNA and CDR2 YSLEER. The V segment lost 1 base and the J segment 1 base; nucleotides outside the gene matches: 10. The CDR3 nucleotides read TGCGCCAGCAGCCAAGTGGGGACTAGCGGAAACTGGGGCACAGATACGCAGTATTTT. The encoded protein is CASSQVGTSGNWGTDTQYF.

The V gene is TRBV7-9, the J gene TRBJ2-7, with D possibly being TRBD1 or TRBD2 (5 bases each). Trimming took 5 bases from V and 0 from J, leaving 17 bases between them. Germline V gene data show CDR1 as SEHNR and CDR2 as FQNEAQ (reference sequence). CDR3 size: 16 residues. This CDR3 reads CASSDKSGGGSYEQYF. In DNA, the CDR3 is TGTGCCAGCAGCGATAAATCGGGTGGGGGCTCCTACGAGCAGTACTTC.